The clone carrying this T cell receptor (beta chain) has only a few counts. Its matching antigen is unknown. TCRdb reprocessed the 5' RACE reads with MiXCR, giving one entry per CDR3 protein. The sample consists of approximately 610,000 distinct CDR3 sequences, about a sixth of them appearing once. Trimming cost V 0 bases and J 5 bases, with 14 bases left between them. Germline V CDR1 and CDR2: ENHRY, SYGVKD. This CDR3 has 15 amino acids. The entry originates in a study of T cells after yellow fever vaccination. Study-wide results and limits: Among all clonotypes, a small share was observed in both CD4 and CD8 compartments.

The chain has TRBV10-3 and TRBJ2-7; perhaps TRBD1 as D (6 bases). The sequences come from PBMCs, collected 4 to 6 days after the first yellow fever vaccination. The TCR was taken from a man aged 18-30 years who received the YFV17D yellow fever vaccine. CDR3 protein: CAISESRTVQNEQYF. The CDR3, as DNA: TGTGCCATCAGTGAGTCAAGGACAGTCCAGAACGAGCAGTACTTC.